This T cell receptor (beta chain) was captured in a study of early T cells in non-severe SARS-CoV-2 infection. CDR3 length: 17 amino acids. V shed 0 bases and J shed 2 bases, with 15 bases lying between them. From germline, CDR1 is LGHNA and CDR2 YSLEER. MiXCR was run by TCRdb on the 5' RACE reads, yielding one entry per CDR3 protein. This table has some 44,000 distinct CDR3 sequences, less than 6.5% appearing once. Findings and caveats of the study: Database matching using VDJdb favored anti-spike CD8 responses, with private and CD4 specificities left missing.

There are many counts of this clonotype. Its antigen is currently unknown. The starting material was whole blood, obtained at baseline. J is TRBJ2-3 and V is TRBV4-3, with D perhaps TRBD2 (7 bases). The receptor's source is an adult who was a healthcare worker with PCR-confirmed SARS-CoV-2 infection or an uninfected control (not recorded which). The CDR3 spells CASSQDMAGAITDTQYF. CDR3 DNA sequence: TGCGCCAGCAGCCAAGATATGGCGGGGGCCATCACAGATACGCAGTATTTT.